One and the same sample provided the 20 T cell receptor beta chains below, sequenced in a study of graft-versus-host responses after intestinal transplantation. For these TCRs, the target antigens are not known. The table came from immunoSEQ multiplex PCR; TCRdb's copy has only in-frame clones and leaves some out. Of about 90,000 clones listed, 90% to 95% were seen once; the top ten hold 0.5%. The source was unstimulated CD8+ T cells sorted from spleen or lymph node cells, collected before intestinal transplant. Receptors originate from a human donor who received an intestinal transplant.

This chain connects TRBV28 to TRBJ2-1; a possible D gene is TRBD1 (6 bases). The CDR3 length is 15 residues. Germline lookup yields CDR1 MDHEN and CDR2 SYDVKM. The germline V and J ends were trimmed by 6 bases and 6 bases, with 18 bases remaining between them. The CDR3 sequence is CASRSTPFRGNEQFF. The CDR3 DNA reads TGTGCCAGCAGATCAACGCCATTCAGGGGCAATGAGCAGTTCTTC. The full variable domain, completed using reference TRBV28 and TRBJ2-1, is DVKVTQSSRYLVKRTGEKVFLECVQDMDHENMFWYRQDPGLGLRLIYFSYDVKMKEKGDIPEGYSVSREKKERFSLILESASTNQTSMYLCASRSTPFRGNEQFFGPGTRLTVL.

The V call is TRBV5-1, the J call TRBJ2-5; a possible D gene is TRBD2 (5 bases). V was cut by 0 bases and J by 5 bases, with 8 bases left in between. The CDR3 loop spans 13 amino acids. The V gene's germline CDR1 is SGHRS and CDR2 YFSETQ. The CDR3, as DNA: TGCGCCAGCAGCTTGGGAGGGTTGGAGACCCAGTACTTC. Its protein is CASSLGGLETQYF.

CDR3 in DNA: TGTGCCAGCAGAGAGGGACAGGGGAGGGATGGCTACACCTTC. Translation: CASREGQGRDGYTF. The V and J genes are TRBV6-1 and TRBJ1-2; 10 nucleotides line up with TRBD1. The CDR3 contains 14 residues. V shed 6 bases and J 6 bases; nucleotides not matched to a gene: 7. CDR1 MNHNS and CDR2 SASEGT come from the germline V gene.

V is TRBV30 and J is TRBJ1-2; maybe TRBD1 (5 bases). V was shortened by 4 bases and J by 4 bases, with 13 bases between the two germline ends. CDR1 and CDR2 from the germline V gene are GTSNPN and SVGIG (reference sequence). CDR3 size: 13 residues. The CDR3 DNA reads TGTGCCTGGAATCCACAGGCCCTCTATGGCTACACCTTC. Its protein product is CAWNPQALYGYTF.

This clone was observed once. The V and J genes are TRBV7-9 and TRBJ2-7, with 11 bases aligning to TRBD2. Germline V gives CDR1 SEHNR, CDR2 FQNEAQ (reference sequence). This CDR3 contains 16 residues. Trimming took 5 bases from V and 9 from J; bases not matched to a gene: 15. The CDR3 coding sequence is TGTGCCAGCAGCAACCCGGGACTAGCGGCAGACCCAGGGCAGTACTTC. This sequence encodes CASSNPGLAADPGQYF.

V and J are TRBV7-8 and TRBJ2-7; D is unresolved. This CDR3 region has 13 residues. Between the trimmed V and J ends, which lost 3 bases and 2 bases, there was a span of 8 bases. Per germline, CDR1 SGHVS and CDR2 FQNEAQ. The DNA for the CDR3 is TGTGCCAGCAGCTTCGGTGATCCCTACGAGCAGTACTTC. Residues: CASSFGDPYEQYF. Filled out from reference TRBV7-8 and TRBJ2-7, the complete variable domain reads GAGVSQSPRYKVAKRGQDVALRCDPISGHVSLFWYQQALGQGPEFLTYFQNEAQLDKSGLPSDRFFAERPEGSVSTLKIQRTQQEDSAVYLCASSFGDPYEQYFGPGTRLTVT.

V usage is TRBV4-1 and J usage is TRBJ2-3; tentative D call: TRBD1 (5 bases). The CDR3 runs 16 residues. Trimming took 3 bases from V and 0 from J, leaving 13 bases between them. In germline, CDR1 is MGHRA, CDR2 YSYEKL. The CDR3 nucleotides are TGCGCCAGCAGCCACAAAGGGGCCCCTAGCACAGATACGCAGTATTTT. Translating gives CASSHKGAPSTDTQYF.

V usage is TRBV11-2 and J usage is TRBJ2-1; 7 bases are a match to TRBD2. J gave up 4 bases and V 3 bases, and 9 bases lay outside the gene matches. Germline-derived CDR1 and CDR2 are SGHAT and FQNNGV. The CDR3 spans 16 residues. CDR3: CASSFRLAPPYNEQFF. CDR3 in DNA: TGTGCCAGCAGCTTTAGACTAGCCCCCCCTTACAATGAGCAGTTCTTC.

This clone appeared once. This chain connects TRBV5-5 to TRBJ2-1; perhaps TRBD2 as D (6 bases). The CDR3 loop spans 15 amino acids. Trimming cost V 2 bases and J 4 bases, with 13 bases left between them. In germline, CDR1 is SGHKS, CDR2 YYEKEE (reference sequence). The CDR3 DNA sequence: TGTGCCAGCAGCTTATCTTCTAGCGAATACAATGAGCAGTTCTTC. Its protein product is CASSLSSSEYNEQFF.

V usage is TRBV5-6 and J usage is TRBJ2-7; the match to TRBD2 covers 8 bases. J was trimmed by 6 bases and V by 4 bases; bases with no gene match: 9. The germline gives CDR1 SGHDT, CDR2 YYEEEE. The CDR3 totals 14 residues. CDR3 residues: CASSMTSALSEQYF. In nucleotides, the CDR3 is TGTGCCAGCAGCATGACTAGCGCATTATCCGAGCAGTACTTC.

The chain carries TRBV4-1 and TRBJ1-5, with TRBD1 as a possible D gene (5 bases). CDR3 length: 13 residues. V gave up 2 bases and J gave up 5 bases, with 7 bases separating them. Germline V lookup: CDR1 MGHRA, CDR2 YSYEKL. The CDR3 sequence: CASSQIGDQPQHF. The CDR3 DNA sequence: TGCGCCAGCAGCCAAATAGGGGATCAGCCCCAGCATTTT.

This chain joins TRBV10-2 and TRBJ2-5; TRBD2 might be the D (6 bases). The CDR3 sequence is 15 residues long. Germline V gives CDR1 WSHSY, CDR2 SAAADI. V was trimmed by 7 bases and J by 2 bases, leaving 17 bases between them. The CDR3, as DNA: TGCGCCAGCAATGGGAGGCTAGCTAGTCAAGAGACCCAGTACTTC. Its protein product is CASNGRLASQETQYF.

The rearrangement links TRBV4-3 to TRBJ1-4, with a possible D match to TRBD1 (6 bases). V was pared by 0 bases and J by 8 bases, with 19 bases between. The CDR3 runs 17 residues. Germline values: CDR1 LGHNA, CDR2 YSLEER. Written as DNA, the CDR3 is TGCGCCAGCAGCCAAGATCTCGTGGCAGGGGATGGGGAAAAACTGTTTTTT. It specifies CASSQDLVAGDGEKLFF.

The CDR3 nucleotides are TGTGCCAGCAGCGTCGTTACCGACAGGGCCTTCTACAATGAGCAGTTCTTC. It codes for CASSVVTDRAFYNEQFF. The chain joins TRBV9 to TRBJ2-1; 7 bases fit TRBD1. The V segment lost 2 bases and the J segment 3 bases; nucleotides outside the gene matches: 11. Germline V gene lookup returns CDR1 SGDLS and CDR2 YYNGEE. CDR3 length: 17 amino acids.

The CDR3 sequence: CASSIDAGLVTDTQYF. The CDR3 DNA reads TGTGCCAGTAGTATAGATGCGGGGCTCGTCACAGATACGCAGTATTTT. The gene calls are TRBV19 and TRBJ2-3; maybe TRBD2 (6 bases). Trimming shortened V by 0 bases and J by 2 bases, and 12 bases separated the two germline ends. This CDR3 has 16 amino acids. Germline loops: CDR1 LNHDA, CDR2 SQIVND (reference sequence).

J is TRBJ1-3 and V is TRBV7-9; D not resolved. Deletions cut 1 base from V and 2 bases from J, with 9 bases between. Per the germline V gene, CDR1 is SEHNR and CDR2 is FQNEAQ (reference sequence). The CDR3 is made up of 15 amino acids. DNA for the CDR3: TGTGCCAGCAGCTTAGTGGGAGGGACTGGAAACACCATATATTTT. Translation gives CASSLVGGTGNTIYF. Supplemented by reference TRBV7-9 and TRBJ1-3, the full variable domain reads DTGVSQNPRHKITKRGQNVTFRCDPISEHNRLYWYRQTLGQGPEFLTYFQNEAQLEKSRLLSDRFSAERPKGSFSTLEIQRTEQGDSAMYLCASSLVGGTGNTIYFGEGSWLTVV.

The chain carries TRBV9 and TRBJ2-7; 7 bases fit TRBD1. In germline, CDR1 is SGDLS, CDR2 YYNGEE. The CDR3 spans 15 residues. After removal of 4 bases from V and 3 bases from J, the junction contained 10 bases not matched to a gene. The CDR3 nucleotides are TGTGCCAGCAGCCCTTCTCCGACAGGGCTCTACGAGCAGTACTTC. Amino acid sequence: CASSPSPTGLYEQYF.

The chain links TRBV7-9 to TRBJ2-1; 9 bases line up with TRBD2. The length of the CDR3 is 15 residues. The V and J ends lost 1 base and 7 bases, in that order; junction bases with no gene match: 5. The germline gives CDR1 SEHNR, CDR2 FQNEAQ (reference sequence). The CDR3 region has the DNA TGTGCCAGCAGCTTAGGGCATAGCGGGAGTAATGAGCAGTTCTTC. Translated, it gives CASSLGHSGSNEQFF.

The rearrangement uses TRBV5-4 and TRBJ2-2; 8 nucleotides agree with TRBD2. The CDR3 totals 15 residues. J gave up 6 bases and V 0 bases, and 4 bases lay outside the gene matches. CDR1 and CDR2 from the germline V gene are SGHNT and YYREEE (reference sequence). CDR3 in amino acids: CASSLGERGSGELFF. CDR3 bases: TGTGCCAGCAGCTTGGGAGAGCGGGGGTCCGGGGAGCTGTTTTTT.

The chain has TRBV12-2 and TRBJ1-1; the tabulated D call, TRBD1, remains unverified against the DNA. TRBV12-2 is classified as a pseudogene. This CDR3 is built from 16 residues. CDR3 DNA sequence: TGTGCAAGTCGCTTATACAGGGGAAAGAGGAACACTGAAGCTTTCTTT. Protein sequence: CASRLYRGKRNTEAFF.